This T cell receptor beta chain derives from a study of T cell responses to AZD1222 COVID-19 vaccine listed by TCRdb under 2021. General notes on the study: AZD1222 recipients given second doses at about 4 weeks or at about 12 weeks were pooled, since spike-specific TCR depth and breadth were not found to differ between the two schedules. TCR sequencing was performed for about 250 trial participants, of whom about 200 were given two doses of AZD1222 and roughly 25 were given two doses of MenACWY control vaccine. Trial participants were enrolled into age subgroups of 18-55, 56-69 and 70-plus years, which contained roughly 150, 30 and 60 TCR-sequenced participants, respectively. The paper's findings and limits, for the study overall: Epitopes outside the regions mutated in the B.1.351 and B.1.1.7 variants were reportedly recognized by nearly half of the unique spike-specific TCRs. In the small 56-69-year group, the increase in depth fell short of significance, most likely because of low power. Conclusions about previously exposed vaccinees are limited, since just a handful of AZD1222 recipients were seropositive for SARS-CoV-2 at baseline. After two AZD1222 doses, spike-specific TCR breadth and depth were significantly higher than at day 0 and than in MenACWY recipients. Participants were mostly white British, with more females than males. The authors suggested clonal diversity may have been underestimated. Because no day 14 peak-response samples were available, repertoires were characterized only after the peak T cell response. CD4 TCRs associated with the vaccine covered the entire spike protein, and the dominant responses were in regions 160-218 and 743-854.

The label giving this sample's time point can be read as: baseline before first vaccination. Vaccinee samples were obtained from the UK trials COV001 and COV002, which included a single-blind randomized controlled phase 2/3 trial of AZD1222 (ChAdOx1 nCoV-19) in healthy adults. For TCRbeta chain sequencing, PBMC samples were collected from trial participants at day 0 and at day 28 after the second dose. As to this clone: What antigen it recognizes has not been identified. Within one base of it there is no much larger clone, and no base qualities were kept. Other DNA sequences within the sample encode an identical CDR3.

The CDR3 regions of human TCRbeta chains were analyzed by immunosequencing. In the source study's methods: Repertoire TCRs were checked for matches against a reference library of SARS-CoV-2-specific TCRs that had been generated using the MIRA antigen-specificity platform. Breadth was defined as the fraction of unique TCRs that were SARS-CoV-2-associated, and depth was defined as the fraction of total T cells that were SARS-CoV-2-associated. Using the MIRA data, every spike-specific TCR was mapped to the spike region that the TCR reacted to and assigned to either a CD4 or a CD8 class. Log10-transformed breadth and depth values were compared by one-way ANOVA with Sidak's multiple comparisons tests. Drawn from immuneACCESS, this table holds only the in-frame rearrangements with V and J called that TCRdb kept. Clones are partly lost; checked studies trace under half to an unresolved V gene and leave the rest unexplained. That table is the source of V, J and clone size, and D and trimming were worked out from the DNA. This sample holds over 150,000 clones; around 89% were observed only once. The ten largest make up 6% to 8% of the sample.

This specimen consisted of peripheral blood, obtained on day 0 of AZD1222 vaccination. The origin of this receptor is an adult in good health.

The CDR3 sequence is CASSFSGVNEKLFF. The DNA is TGTGCCAGCAGTTTCTCGGGGGTTAATGAAAAACTGTTTTTT. This receptor chain uses TRBV27 and TRBJ1-4, and the D gene may be TRBD1, 5 bases matching. From the germline V gene (reference sequence), CDR1 is MNHEY and CDR2 is SMNVEV. CDR3 length: 14 amino acids, cysteine to phenylalanine. Solely the CDR3 DNA is kept, with 42 bases framed from the first base. Trimming takes 3 bases from V and 4 bases from J, and the germline ends sit 9 bases apart.